A single sample gave rise to the 28 T cell receptor beta chains below, sequenced in a study of spatial heterogeneity in lung cancer. Time point noted: sample taken at primary tumor resection. Unsorted samples of tumor, nontumor lung or frozen PBMC had their whole RNA sequenced. TCRdb itself ran the 5' RACE reads through MiXCR, one entry per CDR3 protein. The table has tens of thousands of distinct CDR3 sequences, approximately 8.9% seen once. Source: PBMCs, taken at surgery. The receptors derive from a male donor with early-stage non-small cell lung cancer.

The rearrangement joins TRBV6-2 or TRBV6-3 to TRBJ2-5, with 8 bases fitting TRBD2. In germline, CDR1 is MNHEY, CDR2 SVGEGT. The CDR3 runs to 15 residues. V shed 6 bases, J shed 1 base, and the junction held 7 bases outside the gene matches. CDR3 in amino acids: CASSRAGTSQETQYF. DNA of the CDR3: TGTGCCAGCAGCCGTGCCGGGACTAGCCAAGAGACCCAGTACTTC.

The chain recombines TRBV7-2 with TRBJ2-5, with a weak D call TRBD2 (6 bases). Between the trimmed V and J ends, which lost 3 bases and 6 bases, there was a span of 11 bases. CDR1 and CDR2 from the germline V gene are SGHTA and FQGNSA. This CDR3 is built from 13 residues. The DNA of the CDR3 is TGTGCCAGCAGCTTGGAGGGCCGGCAGACCCAGTACTTC. It is translated as CASSLEGRQTQYF.

The table lists this clonotype with a few counts. A read error may produce the germline difference seen at one junction end. This chain joins TRBV2 and TRBJ1-2, with D hard to call. Germline V gene lookup returns CDR1 SNHLY and CDR2 FYNNEI. The CDR3 has 13 amino acids. The CDR3 DNA sequence: TGTGTCAGCACTGGGGATATTAACTATGGCTACACCTTC. This translates into CVSTGDINYGYTF.

This clonotype was detected only a few times. J is TRBJ1-4 and V is TRBV12-3 or TRBV12-4, with 8 nucleotides matching TRBD1. J lost 5 bases, V lost 6 bases, and 8 bases had no gene match. This CDR3 has 15 residues. CDR3 sequence reads: CASRKGDRSNEKLFF. The CDR3 DNA sequence: TGTGCCAGCAGGAAAGGGGACAGGTCAAATGAAAAACTGTTTTTT.

This clonotype was detected ten times or more. The gene calls are TRBV5-4 and TRBJ2-5, with 10 bases that match TRBD2. The CDR3 loop spans 17 amino acids. With 1 base clipped from V and 2 bases from J, the junction kept 8 bases outside the gene matches. From germline, CDR1 is SGHNT and CDR2 YYREEE (reference sequence). The CDR3 DNA follows: TGTGCCAGCAGCTTGACAGGACTAGCGGAGCCTCAAGAGACCCAGTACTTC. It is translated as CASSLTGLAEPQETQYF.

The gene calls are TRBV5-1 and TRBJ2-1, with D uncertain. This CDR3 is 15 amino acids long. Germline CDR1 is SGHRS and CDR2 is YFSETQ. Trimming cost V 0 bases and J 0 bases, with 7 bases left between them. CDR3 DNA: TGCGCCAGCAGCTTGGATACGAGCTCCTACAATGAGCAGTTCTTC. Its translation: CASSLDTSSYNEQFF.

This clonotype was observed many times. This chain connects TRBV28 to TRBJ2-5; the match to TRBD1 covers 10 bases. The J segment lost 6 bases and the V segment lost 5 bases, leaving 6 bases of the junction unmatched. The germline V gene has CDR1 MDHEN and CDR2 SYDVKM. This CDR3 spans 14 amino acids. For the CDR3, the DNA is TGTGCCAGCAGTCCCAGGACAGGGGGGAAGACCCAGTACTTC. Encoded protein: CASSPRTGGKTQYF.

This clonotype has a handful of counts. CDR3 sequence reads: CRGTDEAFF. The CDR3 nucleotides read TGCAGAGGGACGGACGAAGCTTTCTTT. The rearrangement joins TRBV20-1 to TRBJ1-1; TRBD1 might be the D (5 bases). The germline V gene encodes CDR1 DFQATT and CDR2 SNEGSKA (reference sequence). The CDR3 loop spans 9 amino acids.

This clonotype was observed at least ten times. The chain links TRBV4-1 to TRBJ2-1; TRBD2 aligns across 7 bases. The CDR3 totals 16 residues. CDR1 MGHRA and CDR2 YSYEKL come from the germline V gene. Germline trimming cut 3 bases from V and 0 bases from J; bases unmatched to any gene: 5. CDR3 sequence reads: CASSHPTSVSYNEQFF. CDR3 in DNA: TGCGCCAGCAGCCACCCCACTAGCGTCTCCTACAATGAGCAGTTCTTC.

V gene TRBV7-2 combines with J gene TRBJ1-1; tentatively, D is TRBD1 (5 bases). Germline V gene lookup returns CDR1 SGHTA and CDR2 FQGNSA. Trimming shortened V by 5 bases and J by 5 bases, and 18 bases separated the two germline ends. There are 15 residues in the CDR3. The CDR3 is CASSRLGVDGTEAFF. CDR3 bases: TGTGCCAGCAGCCGCTTAGGGGTGGACGGGACTGAAGCTTTCTTT. The full variable domain, rest sourced from reference TRBV7-2 and TRBJ1-1, is GAGVSQSPSNKVTEKGKDVELRCDPISGHTALYWYRQSLGQGLEFLIYFQGNSAPDKSGLPSDRFSAERTGGSVSTLTIQRTQQEDSAVYLCASSRLGVDGTEAFFGQGTRLTVV.

The CDR3 region is CASSPPRGGVYEQYF. The CDR3 DNA sequence: TGTGCCAGCAGTCCCCCGCGGGGGGGAGTTTACGAGCAGTACTTC. The rearrangement links TRBV28 to TRBJ2-7, with TRBD2 matching 9 bases. This CDR3 has 15 amino acids. Germline CDR1 reads MDHEN; CDR2 reads SYDVKM. V lost 5 bases, J lost 4 bases, and 9 bases stayed unmatched.

This clonotype is a singleton in its sample. One base away lies a much larger clone, so this may be a sequencing read error. The J gene is TRBJ1-1, the V gene TRBV27; TRBD1 agrees at 7 bases. The CDR3 is made up of 12 amino acids. Germline V CDR1 and CDR2: MNHEY, SMNVEV (reference sequence). V lost 10 bases to trimming and J lost 4 bases; unmatched junction nucleotides: 6. The CDR3 bases are TGTGCCACCAGGGGGATTCGCACTGAAGCTTTCTTT. Its translation is CATRGIRTEAFF.

In its sample, this clonotype was seen once. The chain has TRBV7-9 and TRBJ1-1; 7 nucleotides match TRBD1. From germline, CDR1 is SEHNR and CDR2 FQNEAQ (reference sequence). The length of the CDR3 is 13 residues. V gave up 7 bases and J gave up 0 bases; unmatched junction bases: 2. The CDR3 region is CASMGQMNTEAFF. CDR3 DNA sequence: TGTGCCAGCATGGGACAGATGAACACTGAAGCTTTCTTT.

This clonotype appeared a few times. The J gene is TRBJ1-1, the V gene TRBV4-3; D is uncertain. Per germline, CDR1 LGHNA and CDR2 YSLEER. The CDR3 runs 14 residues. Between the trimmed V and J ends, which lost 0 bases and 5 bases, there was a span of 10 bases. The CDR3 coding sequence is TGCGCCAGCAGCCAAGATTTCAGGCTAACTGAAGCTTTCTTT. Amino acids: CASSQDFRLTEAFF.

Concerning this clonotype itself: This clone may be a read error of a much larger clone one base away. The chain has TRBV12-3 or TRBV12-4 and TRBJ2-5; possible D gene TRBD1, 6 bases. The CDR3 has 14 residues. V lost 6 bases and J 0 bases, leaving 11 bases between the germline ends. The CDR3 coding sequence is TGTGCCAGCAGCCCAGGACAGCACCAAGAGACCCAGTACTTC. Protein sequence: CASSPGQHQETQYF.

The chain recombines TRBV19 with TRBJ2-1; 15 nucleotides align to TRBD2. Trimming took 3 bases from V and 4 from J; bases not matched to a gene: 7. This CDR3 comprises 18 residues. Germline V CDR1 and CDR2: LNHDA, SQIVND (reference sequence). The CDR3: CASSIGLAGGLKYNEQFF. The DNA for the CDR3 is TGTGCCAGTAGTATCGGACTAGCGGGGGGGCTAAAATACAATGAGCAGTTCTTC.

This clonotype was seen many times. The rearrangement uses TRBV19 and TRBJ2-3, with 10 nucleotides matching TRBD1. This CDR3 has 14 amino acids. CDR1 is LNHDA and CDR2 is SQIVND in the germline V gene (reference sequence). V lost 7 bases, J lost 5 bases, and 6 bases stayed unmatched. The CDR3 DNA reads as TGTGCCAGTACCCGACAGGGGGCGGGAGATACGCAGTATTTT. Protein: CASTRQGAGDTQYF. The whole variable domain, filled in from reference TRBV19 and TRBJ2-3, reads DGGITQSPKYLFRKEGQNVTLSCEQNLNHDAMYWYRQDPGQGLRLIYYSQIVNDFQKGDIAEGYSVSREKKESFPLTVTSAQKNPTAFYLCASTRQGAGDTQYFGPGTRLTVL.

The rearrangement links TRBV30 to TRBJ1-4; 7 bases map to TRBD1. With 0 bases clipped from V and 8 bases from J, the junction kept 0 bases outside the gene matches. Germline CDR1 GTSNPN, CDR2 SVGIG (reference sequence). CDR3 length equals 12 residues. The CDR3 reads CAWSVTGEKLFF. The CDR3 nucleotides are TGTGCCTGGAGTGTGACAGGGGAAAAACTGTTTTTT.

This clonotype came up a few times. The genes are TRBV2 and TRBJ2-4; a possible D gene is TRBD2 (5 bases). CDR3 size: 12 residues. Per germline, CDR1 SNHLY and CDR2 FYNNEI. V shed 11 bases and J shed 4 bases, with 12 bases lying between them. The CDR3 here is CAGGREKNIQYF. The DNA for the CDR3 is TGTGCCGGAGGACGGGAAAAAAACATTCAGTACTTC.

J is TRBJ1-1 and V is TRBV5-5; 7 nucleotides match TRBD1. V shed 4 bases, J shed 7 bases, and the junction held 7 bases outside the gene matches. The CDR3 covers 13 residues. Germline loops: CDR1 SGHKS, CDR2 YYEKEE (reference sequence). The CDR3 bases are TGTGCCAGCAGCAGCCACCGGGACAGTGAAGCTTTCTTT. It is translated as CASSSHRDSEAFF.

The chain recombines TRBV5-1 with TRBJ2-5; D unclear. This CDR3 comprises 14 residues. V lost 4 bases, J lost 5 bases, and 15 bases lay in between. Germline CDR1 is SGHRS and CDR2 is YFSETQ. The CDR3 loop is CASSQAGPGETQYF. CDR3 nucleotide sequence: TGCGCCAGCAGCCAGGCAGGCCCTGGCGAGACCCAGTACTTC.

This clonotype was detected ten times or more. The chain has TRBV7-3 and TRBJ2-5; 9 bases fit TRBD2. The junction had 2 bases not matched to a gene; V was cut back by 4 bases and J by 5 bases. The CDR3 length is 13 residues. Germline V gene data show CDR1 as SGHTA and CDR2 as FQGTGA. In DNA form, the CDR3 reads TGTGCCAGCAGCTCTAGCGGGATTGAGACCCAGTACTTC. It yields the protein CASSSSGIETQYF.

This clonotype was counted ten times or more. The rearrangement joins TRBV12-3 or TRBV12-4 to TRBJ1-2, with D unclear. The V gene lost 10 bases and the J gene lost 5 bases, with 14 bases spanning the gap. The CDR3 extends over 12 amino acids. CDR3 nucleotide sequence: TGTGCCACCTCACCGGCCCGATATGGCTACACCTTC. Its translation is CATSPARYGYTF.

This chain links TRBV6-2 or TRBV6-3 with TRBJ2-5, with TRBD1 matching 7 bases. Per the germline V gene, CDR1 is MNHEY and CDR2 is SVGEGT. The CDR3 is made up of 15 amino acids. J gave up 5 bases and V 4 bases, and 10 bases lay outside the gene matches. The DNA of the CDR3 is TGTGCCAGCAGTTCCTGGACAGGAGGCAGGGAGACCCAGTACTTC. It specifies CASSSWTGGRETQYF.

This chain joins TRBV28 and TRBJ1-5; D might be TRBD1 (5 bases). Germline lookup yields CDR1 MDHEN and CDR2 SYDVKM. CDR3 size: 14 residues. The V end was cut by 5 bases, the J end by 6 bases, with 14 bases between. Here the CDR3 reads CASSGVGHSQPQHF. CDR3 DNA: TGTGCCAGCAGTGGGGTAGGACACAGTCAGCCCCAGCATTTT.

This clonotype has at least ten counts. This rearrangement joins TRBV29-1 to TRBJ2-1, with 7 bases aligning to TRBD2. The J segment lost 7 bases and the V segment lost 1 base, leaving 1 base of the junction unmatched. The CDR3 is 12 residues long. Per the germline V gene, CDR1 is SQVTM and CDR2 is ANQGSEA. This CDR3 is CSVEARENEQFF. The CDR3 DNA follows: TGCAGCGTTGAAGCGCGGGAGAATGAGCAGTTCTTC.

This rearrangement joins TRBV7-3 to TRBJ1-1, with D perhaps TRBD1 (5 bases). Germline assignment: CDR1 SGHTA and CDR2 FQGTGA. The CDR3 runs to 15 residues. The germline V and J ends were trimmed by 3 bases and 1 base, with 12 bases remaining between them. The CDR3 loop is CASSFGPDTNTEAFF. The CDR3 bases are TGTGCCAGCAGCTTCGGCCCGGACACGAACACTGAAGCTTTCTTT. Supplemented by reference TRBV7-3 and TRBJ1-1, the full variable domain reads GAGVSQTPSNKVTEKGKYVELRCDPISGHTALYWYRQSLGQGPEFLIYFQGTGAADDSGLPNDRFFAVRPEGSVSTLKIQRTERGDSAVYLCASSFGPDTNTEAFFGQGTRLTVV.

At least ten counts were recorded for this clonotype. The chain combines TRBV3-1 with TRBJ2-4; the match to TRBD1 covers 7 bases. Losses at the gene ends were 6 bases for V and 7 bases for J; bases not matched to a gene: 18. Looked up from germline, CDR1 is LGHDT and CDR2 is YNNKEL (reference sequence). CDR3 length equals 17 residues. The CDR3 protein is CASSLDFTGVNRNIQYF. DNA for the CDR3: TGTGCCAGCAGTCTAGACTTTACAGGGGTAAATAGGAACATTCAGTACTTC. Full variable domain (rest looked up from reference TRBV3-1 and TRBJ2-4): DTAVSQTPKYLVTQMGNDKSIKCEQNLGHDTMYWYKQDSKKFLKIMFSYNNKELIINETVPNRFSPKSPDKAHLNLHINSLELGDSAVYFCASSLDFTGVNRNIQYFGAGTRLSVL.